The 13 T cell receptor beta chains below were found in one sample sequenced in a study of radiotherapy plus CTLA-4 blockade in lung cancer. Produced via immunoSEQ multiplex PCR; TCRdb's table is partial and in-frame only. The data show some 110,000 clones, around 84% seen once. The specimen comprised peripheral blood, sampled from a patient treated with radiotherapy plus ipilimumab. The receptors were sampled from a human donor with non-small cell lung cancer that progressed on radiotherapy plus ipilimumab. Some clones in this sample may be carry-over from other donors' samples.

This chain links TRBV7-2 with TRBJ2-7; D is perhaps TRBD1 (7 bases). The CDR3 length is 17 residues. Looked up from germline, CDR1 is SGHTA and CDR2 is FQGNSA. Trimming took off 1 base at V and 5 bases at J, with 21 bases between the two ends. For the CDR3, the DNA is TGTGCCAGCAGCTTAGTACCGAGGTCAGGGGGAGGTAACGAGCAGTACTTC. This encodes CASSLVPRSGGGNEQYF.

This clone occurred once. V usage is TRBV5-4 and J usage is TRBJ2-5; 8 bases are a match to TRBD2. The germline V gene has CDR1 SGHNT and CDR2 YYREEE (reference sequence). The CDR3 consists of 16 residues. V was pared by 4 bases and J by 0 bases, with 8 bases of the junction left unmatched. Here the CDR3 DNA reads TGTGCCAGCAGCGGGCGGGGGGCCTTGTACCAAGAGACCCAGTACTTC. Translation: CASSGRGALYQETQYF.

This chain connects TRBV7-9 to TRBJ1-3; the match to TRBD1 covers 7 bases. J was trimmed by 1 base and V by 5 bases; bases with no gene match: 11. Germline CDR1 and CDR2: SEHNR and FQNEAQ (reference sequence). This CDR3 has 17 residues. CDR3 sequence reads: CASSPPGQEVSGNTIYF. DNA of the CDR3: TGTGCCAGCAGCCCCCCTGGACAGGAGGTTTCTGGAAACACCATATATTTT.

This chain links TRBV11-3 with TRBJ1-1, with D possibly TRBD1 on 6 matching bases. V was clipped by 0 bases and J by 6 bases, with 11 bases between them. The CDR3 spans 14 residues. Looked up from germline, CDR1 is SGHNT and CDR2 is YENEEA. The CDR3 sequence: CASSLDGTKSEAFF. CDR3 sequence (DNA): TGTGCCAGCAGCTTAGATGGGACAAAATCTGAAGCTTTCTTT.

The chain uses TRBV29-1 and TRBJ1-2; D perhaps matches TRBD1 (6 bases). Germline CDR1 reads SQVTM; CDR2 reads ANQGSEA. Trimming removed 4 bases from V and 5 bases from J, with 23 bases in between. This CDR3 is built from 16 residues. CDR3 residues: CSVARPSAGGQYGYTF. In DNA form, the CDR3 reads TGCAGCGTTGCTCGGCCGTCTGCGGGGGGACAATATGGCTACACCTTC.

V usage is TRBV19 and J usage is TRBJ1-6, with 7 bases aligning to TRBD1. The trim removed 9 bases at V and 7 bases at J, leaving 6 bases unmatched. Germline CDR1 is LNHDA and CDR2 is SQIVND (reference sequence). This CDR3 comprises 13 residues. The CDR3 protein is CASMGQLNSPLHF. The CDR3 region has the DNA TGTGCCAGCATGGGACAGCTAAATTCACCCCTCCACTTT.

The rearrangement links TRBV2 to TRBJ2-3, with D possibly being TRBD1 (6 bases). CDR3 length equals 16 residues. The germline V and J ends were trimmed by 6 bases and 0 bases, with 16 bases remaining between them. CDR1 and CDR2 from the germline V gene are SNHLY and FYNNEI. The CDR3 sequence: CASSDPDSTSTDTQYF. DNA of the CDR3: TGTGCCAGCAGCGACCCGGACAGTACTAGCACAGATACGCAGTATTTT.

The rearrangement uses TRBV2 and TRBJ1-2; TRBD1 might be the D (6 bases). The germline V gene encodes CDR1 SNHLY and CDR2 FYNNEI. The CDR3 consists of 14 residues. V gave up 5 bases and J gave up 3 bases, with 13 bases separating them. Here the CDR3 reads CASSSTGWDYGYTF. The CDR3 coding sequence is TGTGCCAGCAGTTCTACAGGGTGGGACTATGGCTACACCTTC. Together with reference TRBV2 and TRBJ1-2, the CDR3 gives the full variable domain: EPEVTQTPSHQVTQMGQEVILRCVPISNHLYFYWYRQILGQKVEFLVSFYNNEISEKSEIFDDQFSVERPDGSNFTLKIRSTKLEDSAMYFCASSSTGWDYGYTFGSGTRLTVV.

The chain carries TRBV7-9 and TRBJ2-7, with D perhaps assigned TRBD1 or TRBD2 (5 bases each). The CDR3 totals 14 residues. Trimming pared 1 base from V and 3 bases from J, leaving 10 bases between. CDR1 and CDR2 from the germline V gene are SEHNR and FQNEAQ (reference sequence). Written as DNA, the CDR3 is TGTGCCAGCAGCTTAGGGGTGGGGGACTACGAGCAGTACTTC. Encoded protein: CASSLGVGDYEQYF.

This chain uses TRBV23-1 with TRBJ2-1; the D is unclear. TRBV23-1 is filed as an ORF, its function uncertain. The V end was cut by 2 bases, the J end by 0 bases, with 11 bases between. This CDR3 spans 16 amino acids. In DNA, the CDR3 is TGCGCCAGCAGTCAACGCTCCCAGAGCTCCTACAATGAGCAGTTCTTC. It codes for CASSQRSQSSYNEQFF.

CDR3 sequence (DNA): TGTGCCAGCAGTAGAGGGACAGGGGAAGAGACCCAGTACTTC. Protein product: CASSRGTGEETQYF. The gene calls are TRBV6-5 and TRBJ2-5; 10 bases map to TRBD1. There are 14 residues in the CDR3. CDR1 is MNHEY and CDR2 is SVGAGI in the germline V gene. The V gene end was trimmed by 5 bases and the J gene end by 3 bases; junction bases not matched to a gene: 3.

V and J are TRBV6-1 and TRBJ2-1; 9 nucleotides agree with TRBD1. The CDR3 runs 19 residues. Germline V CDR1 and CDR2: MNHNS, SASEGT. V was pared by 2 bases and J by 5 bases, with 16 bases of the junction left unmatched. This chain's CDR3 is CASSEKIVPIDRGNNEQFF. The CDR3 bases are TGTGCCAGCAGTGAAAAGATTGTACCGATCGACAGGGGGAACAATGAGCAGTTCTTC.

V gene TRBV5-4 combines with J gene TRBJ1-6; D is unclear. Germline CDR1 is SGHNT and CDR2 is YYREEE (reference sequence). The CDR3 sequence is 14 residues long. V was shortened by 4 bases and J by 8 bases, with 13 bases between the two germline ends. The CDR3 is CASSGDWDYSPLHF. CDR3 DNA: TGTGCCAGCAGCGGCGACTGGGATTATTCACCCCTCCACTTT.